The 25 T cell receptor beta chains below were found in one sample sequenced in a study of blood T cell repertoires in COVID-19. The method was immunoSEQ multiplex PCR; TCRdb's version includes in-frame clones alone and lacks a portion of them. The sample has over 200,000 clones; around 90% are singletons. The sample taken for sequencing was peripheral blood. The source is a man younger than 40 with COVID-19, enrolled during active disease.

The chain couples TRBV5-1 to TRBJ1-6, with 11 bases aligning to TRBD1. The germline V gene has CDR1 SGHRS and CDR2 YFSETQ. The trim removed 1 base at V and 10 bases at J, leaving 7 bases unmatched. The CDR3 loop spans 16 amino acids. The CDR3 sequence is CASSLNLDRGQSPLHF. CDR3 DNA sequence: TGCGCCAGCAGCTTGAATTTGGACAGGGGGCAATCACCCCTCCACTTT.

The chain couples TRBV19 to TRBJ2-7, with 7 nucleotides matching TRBD1. Per the germline V gene, CDR1 is LNHDA and CDR2 is SQIVND (reference sequence). Trimming took 6 bases from V and 4 from J; bases not matched to a gene: 12. There are 15 residues in the CDR3. CDR3 DNA: TGTGCCAGTAGCGACTGGACAGGCCTCTCGTACGAGCAGTACTTC. Translation gives CASSDWTGLSYEQYF.

J is TRBJ2-7 and V is TRBV9; 7 nucleotides match TRBD1. Looked up from germline, CDR1 is SGDLS and CDR2 is YYNGEE. The CDR3 contains 15 residues. Germline trimming cut 5 bases from V and 3 bases from J; bases unmatched to any gene: 11. The DNA of the CDR3 is TGTGCCAGCAGTCTTACCGGGACAGCGTTCTACGAGCAGTACTTC. As protein: CASSLTGTAFYEQYF.

This chain uses TRBV18 with TRBJ1-2; D may be TRBD1 (5 bases). Trimming removed 3 bases from V and 3 bases from J, with 8 bases in between. This CDR3 is built from 13 residues. Germline V gives CDR1 KGHSH, CDR2 LQKENI. The CDR3, as DNA: TGTGCCAGCTCACCGGCAGGGCACTATGGCTACACCTTC. Encoded protein: CASSPAGHYGYTF. The full variable domain, with the rest looked up from reference TRBV18 and TRBJ1-2, is NAGVMQNPRHLVRRRGQEARLRCSPMKGHSHVYWYRQLPEEGLKFMVYLQKENIIDESGMPKERFSAEFPKEGPSILRIQQVVRGDSAAYFCASSPAGHYGYTFGSGTRLTVV.

This rearrangement joins TRBV12-3 or TRBV12-4 to TRBJ1-3; TRBD1 is a possible D gene (6 bases). Trimming took off 6 bases at V and 14 bases at J, with 11 bases between the two ends. The CDR3 length is 10 residues. CDR3 protein: CASSWTDLYF. CDR3 DNA sequence: TGTGCCAGCAGCTGGACAGATCTATATTTT.

The genes are TRBV27 and TRBJ1-2, with TRBD1 matching over 9 bases. V lost 5 bases and J lost 0; bases outside the gene matches: 13. The length of the CDR3 is 18 residues. Germline V CDR1 and CDR2: MNHEY, SMNVEV (reference sequence). This chain's CDR3 is CASSTKGDRAESNYGYTF. CDR3 nucleotide sequence: TGTGCCAGCAGTACGAAGGGGGACAGGGCTGAATCTAACTATGGCTACACCTTC.

This rearrangement joins TRBV19 to TRBJ1-1; TRBD1 is a possible D gene (6 bases). In germline, CDR1 is LNHDA, CDR2 SQIVND (reference sequence). CDR3 length: 14 residues. The V gene lost 3 bases and the J gene lost 5 bases, with 13 bases spanning the gap. The CDR3 DNA sequence: TGTGCCAGTAGTATGACAGGAGTGTGGACTGAAGCTTTCTTT. This sequence encodes CASSMTGVWTEAFF.

The chain recombines TRBV5-1 with TRBJ2-7; TRBD1 aligns across 9 bases. Trimming cost V 3 bases and J 2 bases; bases outside gene matches: 6. Germline lookup yields CDR1 SGHRS and CDR2 YFSETQ. This CDR3 has 15 residues. CDR3 amino acids: CASSSDRGATYEQYF. In DNA form, the CDR3 reads TGCGCCAGCAGCTCGGACAGGGGCGCAACCTACGAGCAGTACTTC.

This chain links TRBV7-9 with TRBJ2-3; 7 positions agree with TRBD2. V shed 5 bases, J shed 0 bases, and the junction held 8 bases outside the gene matches. The germline CDR1 and CDR2 sequences are SEHNR and FQNEAQ (reference sequence). This CDR3 spans 16 amino acids. The CDR3 DNA reads as TGTGCCAGCAGCCGGTTACTAGCGTCTAGCACAGATACGCAGTATTTT. This sequence encodes CASSRLLASSTDTQYF.

The chain couples TRBV4-3 to TRBJ1-2, with D tentatively TRBD1 (5 bases). The CDR3 length is 17 residues. The V and J ends lost 0 bases and 1 base respectively, with 15 bases between them. Germline V gene lookup returns CDR1 LGHNA and CDR2 YSLEER. As DNA, the CDR3 is TGCGCCAGCAGCCAAGATAAAAGAAGGGGATTTAACTATGGCTACACCTTC. Its protein product is CASSQDKRRGFNYGYTF.

The V gene is TRBV7-3, the J gene TRBJ2-1; 7 positions match TRBD2. From germline, CDR1 is SGHTA and CDR2 FQGTGA. The CDR3 sequence is 16 residues long. The J segment lost 0 bases and the V segment lost 5 bases, leaving 7 bases of the junction unmatched. DNA for the CDR3: TGTGCCAGCAGCCTGCGGGGAGGGCTCTCCTACAATGAGCAGTTCTTC. Translated: CASSLRGGLSYNEQFF.

This clone was seen only once. The V gene is TRBV28, the J gene TRBJ2-7; possibly TRBD1 for D (6 bases). Germline lookup yields CDR1 MDHEN and CDR2 SYDVKM. The V end was cut by 2 bases, the J end by 3 bases, with 14 bases between. The CDR3 consists of 15 residues. CDR3 DNA sequence: TGTGCCAGCAGTTTAGCGCAGGGGAGCCTCTACGAGCAGTACTTC. Its protein is CASSLAQGSLYEQYF.

The J gene is TRBJ2-3, the V gene TRBV19, with 14 nucleotides matching TRBD2. V dropped 2 bases and J dropped 7; count of bases not matched to a gene: 5. The CDR3 totals 16 residues. Germline CDR1 is LNHDA and CDR2 is SQIVND (reference sequence). The CDR3 coding sequence is TGTGCCAGTAGTATAAGACTAGCGGGAGGGCCGTATACGCAGTATTTT. Its protein is CASSIRLAGGPYTQYF. The full variable domain, with the rest looked up from reference TRBV19 and TRBJ2-3, is DGGITQSPKYLFRKEGQNVTLSCEQNLNHDAMYWYRQDPGQGLRLIYYSQIVNDFQKGDIAEGYSVSREKKESFPLTVTSAQKNPTAFYLCASSIRLAGGPYTQYFGPGTRLTVL.

V is TRBV18 and J is TRBJ2-1; maybe TRBD1 (6 bases). CDR1 is KGHSH, CDR2 LQKENI, per germline. V gave up 0 bases and J gave up 1 base, with 10 bases separating them. The CDR3 length is 16 residues. The CDR3 DNA follows: TGTGCCAGCTCACCACCTACAGGGCCGTCCTACAATGAGCAGTTCTTC. Its protein is CASSPPTGPSYNEQFF. The variable domain in full, completed from reference TRBV18 and TRBJ2-1, reads NAGVMQNPRHLVRRRGQEARLRCSPMKGHSHVYWYRQLPEEGLKFMVYLQKENIIDESGMPKERFSAEFPKEGPSILRIQQVVRGDSAAYFCASSPPTGPSYNEQFFGPGTRLTVL.

V usage is TRBV27 and J usage is TRBJ1-1, with no clear D. The V and J ends lost 8 bases and 1 base respectively, with 14 bases between them. The CDR3 extends over 14 amino acids. Germline loops: CDR1 MNHEY, CDR2 SMNVEV (reference sequence). CDR3 amino acids: CASAEGRQNTEAFF. The CDR3 coding sequence is TGTGCCAGCGCGGAGGGCCGGCAGAACACTGAAGCTTTCTTT.

V and J are TRBV14 and TRBJ2-7, with D perhaps matching TRBD2 (5 bases). The CDR3 contains 13 residues. V was pared by 5 bases and J by 9 bases, with 17 bases between. The germline gives CDR1 SGHDN, CDR2 FVKESK. As DNA, the CDR3 is TGTGCCAGCAGCGAGCGGCCATTGGTACGGCAGTACTTC. Translating it yields CASSERPLVRQYF.

The chain is built from TRBV7-9 and TRBJ2-7; 9 bases match TRBD2. J lost 3 bases, V lost 2 bases, and 5 bases had no gene match. There are 15 residues in the CDR3. Germline V gene lookup returns CDR1 SEHNR and CDR2 FQNEAQ (reference sequence). The CDR3 protein is CASSLSLAGIYEQYF. CDR3 sequence (DNA): TGTGCCAGCAGCTTATCGCTAGCGGGGATCTACGAGCAGTACTTC.

V and J are TRBV6-2 or TRBV6-3 and TRBJ2-7; no clear D. The germline V and J ends were trimmed by 0 bases and 3 bases, with 3 bases remaining between them. Germline CDR1 and CDR2: MNHEY and SVGEGT. The CDR3 totals 12 residues. CDR3 nucleotide sequence: TGTGCCAGCAGTTACTCTAGCTACGAGCAGTACTTC. Amino acid sequence: CASSYSSYEQYF.

This clone has more than one count but fewer than ten. The rearrangement links TRBV4-3 to TRBJ2-2, with a tentative D call TRBD1 (6 bases). The V end was cut by 0 bases, the J end by 2 bases, with 10 bases between. The CDR3 is 16 amino acids. Germline assignment: CDR1 LGHNA and CDR2 YSLEER. The CDR3: CASSQDSGDNTGELFF. DNA for the CDR3: TGCGCCAGCAGCCAAGATTCAGGGGATAACACCGGGGAGCTGTTTTTT.

The J gene is TRBJ2-5, the V gene TRBV5-1; 11 nucleotides align to TRBD1. The length of the CDR3 is 16 residues. With V trimmed by 4 bases and J by 0 bases, 5 bases remained unmatched. CDR1 is SGHRS, CDR2 YFSETQ, per germline. The CDR3 protein is CASSAGTGGYQETQYF. CDR3 nucleotide sequence: TGCGCCAGCAGCGCCGGGACAGGGGGATACCAAGAGACCCAGTACTTC.

The chain couples TRBV7-9 to TRBJ1-5; no clear D gene. Germline V gives CDR1 SEHNR, CDR2 FQNEAQ (reference sequence). The CDR3 contains 16 residues. Trimming removed 4 bases from V and 5 bases from J, with 18 bases in between. CDR3 nucleotide sequence: TGTGCCAGCAGCTCTACCTTACTCCGCGCGGATCAGCCCCAGCATTTT. This gives the protein CASSSTLLRADQPQHF.

This chain links TRBV11-3 with TRBJ2-2; 9 positions match TRBD1. V lost 1 base, J lost 6 bases, and 15 bases stayed unmatched. Germline V CDR1 and CDR2: SGHNT, YENEEA. This CDR3 is 19 amino acids long. This CDR3 is CASSLVQKVNRGLPGELFF. In DNA, the CDR3 is TGTGCCAGCAGCTTAGTACAGAAAGTAAACAGGGGGCTCCCCGGGGAGCTGTTTTTT. Complete variable domain (other parts from reference TRBV11-3 and TRBJ2-2): EAGVVQSPRYKIIEKKQPVAFWCNPISGHNTLYWYLQNLGQGPELLIRYENEEAVDDSQLPKDRFSAERLKGVDSTLKIQPAELGDSAVYLCASSLVQKVNRGLPGELFFGEGSRLTVL.

The chain combines TRBV6-2 or TRBV6-3 with TRBJ1-1; 9 nucleotides agree with TRBD1. The CDR3 consists of 13 residues. CDR1 and CDR2 from the germline V gene are MNHEY and SVGEGT. J was trimmed by 5 bases and V by 6 bases; bases with no gene match: 4. CDR3 sequence (DNA): TGTGCCAGCAGCCCAGACAGGGGGACTGAAGCTTTCTTT. Protein sequence: CASSPDRGTEAFF.

J is TRBJ2-5 and V is TRBV9, with 11 bases matching TRBD2. After removal of 3 bases from V and 4 bases from J, the junction contained 8 bases not matched to a gene. The CDR3 covers 16 residues. Germline loops: CDR1 SGDLS, CDR2 YYNGEE. The CDR3 loop reads CASSARSSGRRETQYF. CDR3 nucleotide sequence: TGTGCCAGCAGCGCCCGATCTAGCGGGAGGCGAGAGACCCAGTACTTC.

J is TRBJ2-7 and V is TRBV5-4, with a possible D match to TRBD1 (6 bases). CDR3 length: 15 amino acids. V shed 4 bases and J shed 6 bases, with 20 bases lying between them. Germline V CDR1 and CDR2: SGHNT, YYREEE (reference sequence). CDR3 loop: CASSRKGGSYGEQYF. The DNA for the CDR3 is TGTGCCAGCAGCCGAAAAGGGGGTAGCTACGGCGAGCAGTACTTC. Variable domain in full (rest from reference TRBV5-4 and TRBJ2-7): ETGVTQSPTHLIKTRGQQVTLRCSSQSGHNTVSWYQQALGQGPQFIFQYYREEENGRGNFPPRFSGLQFPNYSSELNVNALELDDSALYLCASSRKGGSYGEQYFGPGTRLTVT.